This T cell receptor (beta chain) was identified in a study of shared clonotypes between healthy human individuals. Only in-frame clones appear in the TCRdb table, and some are missing; sequencing was by immunoSEQ multiplex PCR. This table holds about 2.1 million clones, just over 90% found once. This clone appeared once. The antigen remains unidentified. The naive CD8 subset, CD45RO-negative cells positively selected for CCR7, excluded terminally differentiated effector memory CD45RA+ cells. Study-wide points: Even with large depth, rarefaction showed that sorted-subset sequencing was incomplete.

The receptor comes from a man younger than 35 in good health. Some clones in this sample may be carry-over from other donors' samples. Sequenced sample: naive CD8+ T cells from PBMCs.

CDR3 loop: CASSESLSPHTDTQYF. The CDR3 DNA reads TGTGCCAGCAGTGAATCATTATCGCCTCACACAGATACGCAGTATTTT. The chain carries TRBV25-1 and TRBJ2-3; the D is unclear. V lost 1 base, J lost 2 bases, and 13 bases lay in between. The CDR3 length is 16 residues. Germline CDR1 reads MGHDK; CDR2 reads SYGVNS.